This is a list of T cell receptor beta chains from one sample in a study of control samples from healthy donors and cancer patients. Sequencing was performed with immunoSEQ multiplex PCR; in TCRdb, only in-frame clones are kept and a portion is missing. The sample includes around 170,000 clones, almost 90% of them seen just once. Source material: blood. These receptors all stem from a woman aged 25 to 39 in good health. Both conserved end residues are part of each CDR3. A D gene is named only where the DNA matches it firmly. Clone size is not always given. Where it is, it says once, few, many or a class for expanded clones.

d_gene: NA; j_gene: TRBJ2-3; abundance: NA; v_gene: TRBV5-4; CDR3aa: CASSARLSLSTDTQYF; CDR3nt: TGTGCCAGCAGCGCCCGCCTCTCCCTTTCCACAGATACGCAGTATTTT
d_gene: NA; j_gene: TRBJ2-7; abundance: NA; v_gene: TRBV3-1/TRBV3-2; CDR3aa: CASSSHPYEQYF; CDR3nt: TGTGCCAGCAGCTCGCACCCCTACGAGCAGTACTTC
d_gene: NA; j_gene: TRBJ2-1; abundance: NA; v_gene: TRBV5-1; CDR3aa: CASSLAGIGEFF; CDR3nt: TGCGCCAGCAGCTTGGCCGGTATTGGGGAGTTCTTC
d_gene: NA; j_gene: TRBJ2-5; abundance: NA; v_gene: TRBV20-1; CDR3aa: CSASQGLAETQYF; CDR3nt: TGCAGTGCTAGTCAGGGTCTTGCAGAGACCCAGTACTTC
d_gene: NA; j_gene: TRBJ2-7; abundance: NA; v_gene: TRBV28; CDR3aa: CASSFQSPRAQYF; CDR3nt: TGTGCCAGCAGTTTTCAGTCCCCTAGAGCGCAGTACTTC
d_gene: NA; j_gene: TRBJ2-5; abundance: NA; v_gene: TRBV5-1; CDR3aa: CASSHGQQETQYF; CDR3nt: TGCGCCAGCAGCCATGGACAGCAAGAGACCCAGTACTTC
d_gene: NA; j_gene: TRBJ1-5; abundance: few; v_gene: TRBV19; CDR3aa: CASSILGGNQPQHF; CDR3nt: TGTGCCAGTAGTATACTAGGAGGAAATCAGCCCCAGCATTTT
d_gene: NA; j_gene: TRBJ2-4; abundance: NA; v_gene: TRBV7-8; CDR3aa: CASSLERTGANIQYF; CDR3nt: TGTGCCAGCAGCTTAGAGAGGACGGGGGCAAACATTCAGTACTTC
d_gene: TRBD1; j_gene: TRBJ1-2; abundance: NA; v_gene: TRBV4-2; CDR3aa: CASSQRGRQGEGYTF; CDR3nt: TGTGCCAGCAGCCAAAGGGGCCGACAGGGTGAAGGCTACACCTTC
d_gene: TRBD1; j_gene: TRBJ2-7; abundance: NA; v_gene: TRBV4-1; CDR3aa: CASSPRDRGGNEQYF; CDR3nt: TGCGCCAGCAGCCCACGGGACAGGGGAGGTAACGAGCAGTACTTC
d_gene: TRBD1; j_gene: TRBJ1-4; abundance: NA; v_gene: TRBV3-1/TRBV3-2; CDR3aa: CASSQELVGRGISNEKLFF; CDR3nt: TGTGCCAGCAGCCAAGAATTGGTTGGCAGGGGGATATCTAATGAAAAACTGTTTTTT
d_gene: TRBD2; j_gene: TRBJ2-1; abundance: few; v_gene: TRBV6-5; CDR3aa: CASSYSTSGGREQFF; CDR3nt: TGTGCCAGCAGTTACTCGACTAGCGGGGGAAGGGAGCAGTTCTTC
d_gene: NA; j_gene: TRBJ2-5; abundance: once; v_gene: TRBV18; CDR3aa: CASSPRGEVGTQYF; CDR3nt: TGTGCCAGCTCACCCCGGGGCGAAGTAGGGACCCAGTACTTC
d_gene: NA; j_gene: TRBJ1-4; abundance: NA; v_gene: TRBV7-6; CDR3aa: CASSLRTLGGTRNEKLFF; CDR3nt: TGTGCCAGCAGCTTAAGGACGCTAGGCGGGACAAGAAATGAAAAACTGTTTTTT
d_gene: NA; j_gene: TRBJ1-5; abundance: many; v_gene: TRBV6-5; CDR3aa: CASSGRGLGQPQHF; CDR3nt: TGTGCCAGCAGCGGCAGGGGCCTAGGACAGCCCCAGCATTTT